The next 22 T cell receptor beta chains were all read from a single sample in a study of T cell responses to AZD1222 COVID-19 vaccine. The assay was immunoSEQ multiplex PCR, and TCRdb's table has in-frame clones only and misses some. This repertoire shows around 130,000 clones, 88% found once; its top ten account for approximately 2.8%. The specimen comprised peripheral blood, sampled 28 days after the second AZD1222 dose. These receptors were obtained from an adult who received the AZD1222 COVID-19 vaccine.

The J gene is TRBJ1-5, the V gene TRBV19; D call uncertain. From germline, CDR1 is LNHDA and CDR2 SQIVND (reference sequence). CDR3 length equals 16 residues. The V end was cut by 7 bases, the J end by 2 bases, with 18 bases between. CDR3 sequence: CASTNDRPLGNQPQHF. The CDR3 nucleotides read TGTGCCAGTACTAACGACCGGCCCTTGGGCAATCAGCCCCAGCATTTT.

The chain links TRBV30 to TRBJ2-7; D is unresolved. The V and J ends lost 8 bases and 2 bases respectively, with 19 bases between them. In germline, CDR1 is GTSNPN, CDR2 SVGIG (reference sequence). This CDR3 contains 14 residues. The CDR3 loop reads CARAGPKTPYEQYF. CDR3 coding DNA: TGTGCCAGGGCCGGGCCTAAAACCCCCTACGAGCAGTACTTC.

J is TRBJ1-1 and V is TRBV5-6; no reliable D call. V lost 2 bases, J lost 2 bases, and 13 bases lay in between. The germline V gene encodes CDR1 SGHDT and CDR2 YYEEEE. This CDR3 is 15 amino acids long. The CDR3 reads CASSFTGNLNTEAFF. For the CDR3, the DNA is TGTGCCAGCAGCTTTACCGGAAATCTCAACACTGAAGCTTTCTTT.

The chain has TRBV5-1 and TRBJ1-4; D is uncertain. The V gene's germline CDR1 is SGHRS and CDR2 YFSETQ. The V end lost 3 bases, the J end lost 0 bases, and 6 bases lay between the germline ends. There are 14 residues in the CDR3. CDR3 protein: CASSSTSTNEKLFF. The CDR3 bases are TGCGCCAGCAGCTCTACATCAACTAATGAAAAACTGTTTTTT.

The chain joins TRBV18 to TRBJ2-2; 7 nucleotides agree with TRBD1. V shed 4 bases and J 7 bases; nucleotides not matched to a gene: 6. Germline V lookup: CDR1 KGHSH, CDR2 LQKENI. This CDR3 comprises 14 residues. This chain's CDR3 is CASSLGTARGELFF. The CDR3 nucleotides read TGTGCCAGCTCACTGGGGACAGCCCGCGGGGAGCTGTTTTTT.

The chain couples TRBV6-5 to TRBJ2-1; no clear D. Trimming left V 4 bases short and J 0 bases short, with 10 bases between. This CDR3 has 15 amino acids. In germline, CDR1 is MNHEY, CDR2 SVGAGI. The CDR3 coding sequence is TGTGCCAGCAGTTGGCAGGAGAGCTCCTACAATGAGCAGTTCTTC. It yields the protein CASSWQESSYNEQFF.

The CDR3 nucleotides are TGTGCCAGCAGCTTAAATCCGGACAATGAGCAGTTCTTC. Protein sequence: CASSLNPDNEQFF. The genes are TRBV7-6 and TRBJ2-1; D gene uncertain. Trimming stripped 2 bases from V and 5 bases from J, with 7 bases between. This CDR3 region has 13 residues. From germline, CDR1 is SGHVS and CDR2 FNYEAQ.

V and J are TRBV7-2 and TRBJ2-6; D might be TRBD1 or TRBD2, each matching 5 bases. V was cut by 5 bases and J by 0 bases, with 14 bases left in between. The CDR3 contains 17 residues. Germline-derived CDR1 and CDR2 are SGHTA and FQGNSA. CDR3 in amino acids: CASSPGTGISGANVLTF. In DNA, the CDR3 is TGTGCCAGCAGCCCTGGGACGGGTATCTCTGGGGCCAACGTCCTGACTTTC.

This chain joins TRBV3-1 (or the pseudogene TRBV3-2) and TRBJ1-1; weak D call: TRBD1 (6 bases). The CDR3 loop spans 13 amino acids. Germline CDR1 is LGHDT and CDR2 is YNNKEL (reference sequence). V was clipped by 6 bases and J by 2 bases, with 10 bases between them. CDR3 residues: CASRPDSNTEAFF. In DNA form, the CDR3 reads TGTGCCAGCAGGCCGGACAGCAACACTGAAGCTTTCTTT.

Only one count was recorded for this clone. CDR3 coding DNA: TGTGCCAGCGTCAGGGGTATCTACAATGAGCAGTTCTTC. Residues: CASVRGIYNEQFF. The chain has TRBV28 and TRBJ2-1; TRBD1 might be the D (6 bases). The CDR3 sequence is 13 residues long. The V gene lost 8 bases and the J gene lost 3 bases, with 11 bases spanning the gap. Germline loops: CDR1 MDHEN, CDR2 SYDVKM.

V is TRBV30 and J is TRBJ1-1; 7 nucleotides line up with TRBD1. Germline V gene data show CDR1 as GTSNPN and CDR2 as SVGIG (reference sequence). J gave up 1 base and V 2 bases, and 1 base lay outside the gene matches. The CDR3 loop spans 13 amino acids. This chain's CDR3 is CAWSRTGNTEAFF. The CDR3 DNA reads TGTGCCTGGAGTAGGACAGGGAACACTGAAGCTTTCTTT.

This clone was seen only once. The CDR3 spells CASSSLLAGDTNEQFF. CDR3 sequence (DNA): TGTGCCAGCAGTTCATTACTAGCGGGAGATACGAATGAGCAGTTCTTC. The chain is built from TRBV28 and TRBJ2-1, with 11 bases matching TRBD2. The CDR3 runs 16 residues. Germline CDR1 is MDHEN and CDR2 is SYDVKM. Losses at the gene ends were 4 bases for V and 7 bases for J; bases not matched to a gene: 9.

The chain combines TRBV28 with TRBJ2-2; 11 bases map to TRBD2. Germline assignment: CDR1 MDHEN and CDR2 SYDVKM. The CDR3 sequence is 18 residues long. With V trimmed by 3 bases and J by 3 bases, 9 bases remained unmatched. The CDR3 DNA follows: TGTGCCAGCAGTTTCCCTGGACTAGCGGGTCCTCACACCGGGGAGCTGTTTTTT. Translating gives CASSFPGLAGPHTGELFF.

The V call is TRBV3-1 (or the pseudogene TRBV3-2), the J call TRBJ2-3; tentatively, D is TRBD2 (5 bases). The CDR3 consists of 16 residues. Germline V gene lookup returns CDR1 LGHDT and CDR2 YNNKEL (reference sequence). The V end lost 5 bases, the J end lost 2 bases, and 17 bases lay between the germline ends. The CDR3 DNA reads TGTGCCAGCAGCTACGTAACTAGAGTACACACAGATACGCAGTATTTT. Protein sequence: CASSYVTRVHTDTQYF.

The chain couples TRBV5-5 to TRBJ1-6; 9 bases fit TRBD1. The V segment lost 3 bases and the J segment 14 bases; nucleotides outside the gene matches: 27. The CDR3 length is 20 residues. Germline V gene lookup returns CDR1 SGHKS and CDR2 YYEKEE (reference sequence). The CDR3 here is CASSSEKYTLTGGGYESLHF. The CDR3 DNA is TGTGCCAGCAGCTCGGAAAAATACACGTTAACAGGGGGCGGGTATGAGTCCCTCCACTTT.

The CDR3 DNA follows: TGTGCCAGCAGCGTCGGGTTGGGCAATGAGCAGTTCTTC. It is translated as CASSVGLGNEQFF. The chain couples TRBV7-2 to TRBJ2-1; D not resolved. Germline V lookup: CDR1 SGHTA, CDR2 FQGNSA. The V end lost 5 bases, the J end lost 6 bases, and 11 bases lay between the germline ends. The CDR3 length is 13 residues.

The gene calls are TRBV4-3 and TRBJ2-7; perhaps TRBD2 as D (6 bases). Per the germline V gene, CDR1 is LGHNA and CDR2 is YSLEER. CDR3 length equals 16 residues. Trimming stripped 1 base from V and 3 bases from J, with 16 bases between. The DNA for the CDR3 is TGCGCCAGCAGCCAAGGCTCCCCCAACGGGGGCTACGAGCAGTACTTC. Its protein product is CASSQGSPNGGYEQYF.

This chain joins TRBV28 and TRBJ2-7, with a tentative D call TRBD1 (5 bases). Trimming took 3 bases from V and 5 from J, leaving 17 bases between them. The CDR3 length is 15 residues. Germline assignment: CDR1 MDHEN and CDR2 SYDVKM. CDR3 in amino acids: CASSFPSGAGDEQYF. The CDR3 DNA sequence: TGTGCCAGCAGTTTCCCAAGTGGGGCTGGCGACGAGCAGTACTTC. The whole variable domain, filled in from reference TRBV28 and TRBJ2-7, reads DVKVTQSSRYLVKRTGEKVFLECVQDMDHENMFWYRQDPGLGLRLIYFSYDVKMKEKGDIPEGYSVSREKKERFSLILESASTNQTSMYLCASSFPSGAGDEQYFGPGTRLTVT.

The CDR3 is CSVEVSGQNKFEAFF. The CDR3 DNA reads as TGCAGCGTTGAAGTCTCGGGACAGAACAAATTTGAAGCTTTCTTT. This chain connects TRBV29-1 to TRBJ1-1; 7 positions agree with TRBD1. CDR3 length: 15 residues. The V gene end was trimmed by 1 base and the J gene end by 7 bases; junction bases not matched to a gene: 12. CDR1 is SQVTM and CDR2 is ANQGSEA in the germline V gene.

J is TRBJ1-1 and V is TRBV5-1; D unresolved. The CDR3 loop spans 14 amino acids. CDR1 SGHRS and CDR2 YFSETQ come from the germline V gene. V was clipped by 1 base and J by 0 bases, with 7 bases between them. CDR3 in amino acids: CASSLNRMNTEAFF. The DNA for the CDR3 is TGCGCCAGCAGCTTGAACAGAATGAACACTGAAGCTTTCTTT.

V and J are TRBV28 and TRBJ1-5, with D possibly being TRBD1 (5 bases). The CDR3 extends over 19 amino acids. Germline CDR1 reads MDHEN; CDR2 reads SYDVKM. Trimming shortened V by 1 base and J by 6 bases, and 25 bases separated the two germline ends. The CDR3 protein is CASSLLSLRGSLRIQPQHF. The CDR3 region has the DNA TGTGCCAGCAGTTTATTAAGTCTACGGGGGAGCCTACGGATTCAGCCCCAGCATTTT. Based on the CDR3 plus reference TRBV28 and TRBJ1-5, the full variable domain is DVKVTQSSRYLVKRTGEKVFLECVQDMDHENMFWYRQDPGLGLRLIYFSYDVKMKEKGDIPEGYSVSREKKERFSLILESASTNQTSMYLCASSLLSLRGSLRIQPQHFGDGTRLSIL.

This chain joins TRBV3-1 (or the pseudogene TRBV3-2) and TRBJ2-3, with no clear D. Trimming shortened V by 1 base and J by 2 bases, and 7 bases separated the two germline ends. The germline V gene encodes CDR1 LGHDT and CDR2 YNNKEL (reference sequence). There are 14 residues in the CDR3. The CDR3 coding sequence is TGTGCCAGCAGCCAAGGGACGTTCACAGATACGCAGTATTTT. Amino acid sequence: CASSQGTFTDTQYF.